The present T cell receptor (beta chain) was sequenced within a study of spatial heterogeneity in lung cancer. As for time point: sample taken at primary tumor resection. Unsorted whole RNA of tumor, nontumor lung or frozen PBMC was sequenced. The CDR3 extends over 15 amino acids. After removal of 2 bases from V and 0 bases from J, the junction contained 7 bases not matched to a gene. Germline-derived CDR1 and CDR2 are DFQATT and SNEGSKA (reference sequence). The library protocol tagged each TCR cDNA with a unique molecular identifier. MiXCR, run by TCRdb on the 5' RACE reads, gives a single entry per CDR3 protein. In the table there are over 10,000 distinct CDR3 sequences, 14% of which are singletons. Study-level points and caveats: At tumor resection, ubiquitous expanded TCRs were detected in blood more often than later.

Details on this clonotype: Its antigen remains unknown.

The sample consisted of PBMCs, taken at surgery. The chain carries TRBV20-1 and TRBJ2-7; TRBD1 agrees at 7 bases. This TCR was recovered from a male donor with early-stage non-small cell lung cancer. CDR3 in DNA: TGCAGTGCTAGACCTACCGGGACAGTCTCCTACGAGCAGTACTTC. This codes for CSARPTGTVSYEQYF.